A selection of T cell receptor beta chains follows, all from one sample in a study of blood T cell repertoires in COVID-19. Generated by immunoSEQ multiplex PCR, the TCRdb table keeps only in-frame clones and is missing some. The sample holds about 190,000 clones; around 80% are singletons and the top ten take roughly 2.8%. The sequencing sample was made of peripheral blood. These receptor sequences come from a woman older than 75 with active or convalescent COVID-19. Both conserved end residues are part of each CDR3. The listing skips clone size in some rows; elsewhere it reads once, few, many or a size class.

clone_size,v_call,j_call,cdr3_aa
-,TRBV4-1,TRBJ2-7,CASSQMAVAGDYEQYF
-,TRBV27,TRBJ2-1,CASSAAGGPYEQFF
-,TRBV5-6,TRBJ1-6,CASSLSRWLNNSPLHF
-,TRBV29-1,TRBJ1-1,CSVYFTGGPNTEAFF
-,TRBV7-2,TRBJ2-2,CASRPGLDTGELFF
few,TRBV9,TRBJ2-2,CASSVEGAGGPAGELFF
-,TRBV2,TRBJ1-2,CASSPRQGLTYGYTF
-,TRBV5-1,TRBJ2-3,CARRGGGGLSTDTQYF
-,TRBV10-2,TRBJ1-6,CASSEAIGDNSPLHF
many,TRBV19,TRBJ2-7,CASSIDLRQYEQYF
-,TRBV3-1/TRBV3-2,TRBJ2-2,CASSQSGTGRSGELFF
-,TRBV9,TRBJ1-2,CASSLPRQGLNYGYTF
-,TRBV24-1,TRBJ2-2,CATSDPGGAAGELFF
-,TRBV6-5,TRBJ2-2,CASSQQRTGELFF
-,TRBV4-2,TRBJ1-2,CASMGQNYGYTF
-,TRBV4-2,TRBJ2-2,CASHPWGAGELFF
many,TRBV2,TRBJ2-7,CASSDRGAISYEQYF
-,TRBV7-9,TRBJ2-3,CASTLGGSSTDTQYF
once,TRBV4-1,TRBJ2-7,CASSQILAESYEQYF
-,TRBV2,TRBJ2-2,CASSLKQGTGELFF
-,TRBV2,TRBJ1-1,CASRQGNTEAFF
-,TRBV10-2,TRBJ2-7,CASRNSGTGGFEQYF
-,TRBV10-2,TRBJ2-3,CASSEVRLLASTDTQYF
-,TRBV11-2,TRBJ2-5,CASSWDREETQYF
few,TRBV6-1,TRBJ1-1,CASSDRQGGYTEAFF
-,TRBV7-2,TRBJ1-6,CASSPNKGNNSPLHF
-,TRBV6-1,TRBJ1-1,CASSEAGGTEAFF
-,TRBV7-3,TRBJ1-1,CASSLDSTGQGAEAFF
-,TRBV7-2,TRBJ1-1,CASSLARNLRNNTEAFF
-,TRBV3-1/TRBV3-2,TRBJ1-2,CASSQGPDYGYTF
-,TRBV5-6,TRBJ1-5,CASSRGPTGQPQHF
-,TRBV7-2,TRBJ2-3,CASSLGLGRRTDTQYF
-,TRBV28,TRBJ2-7,CASRPRGRNEQYF
-,TRBV2,TRBJ2-7,CASRPRDSSYEQYF